The T cell receptor (beta chain) described here comes from a study of CD8 T cells in Susac syndrome (dated by TCRdb to about 2019). Broadly, across the study: Whether CD8+ T cell activation and differentiation in Susac syndrome was antigen driven was tested using repertoire sequencing. Clonality of the CD8+ T cell repertoire was compared between roughly eleven healthy donors, around 14 Susac syndrome patients and 15 multiple sclerosis patients.

Concerning this clonotype itself: Its recognized antigen is unknown. No base qualities exist here, and no much larger clone lies one base off it.

RNA was extracted using the RNeasy kit, and roughly 0.5 to 1 microgram was reverse transcribed with random hexamers. The immunoSEQ multiplex PCR assay, covering 54 Vbeta and 13 Jbeta segments, was used to amplify TCR beta CDR3 regions. Bias from PCR amplification was corrected by using a synthetic template baseline for primer optimization and for computational correction. In the paper's pipeline: Reads were annotated to V, D and J genes per IMGT and analyzed with immunoSEQ Analyzer, keeping only productive sequences. Clonality was calculated as one minus the Shannon entropy normalized by log2 of the number of productive unique sequences. Public and private clones were assessed among the 100 most prevalent clones of each patient and control. A clone was defined as Susac-specific if it was absent from the healthy and MS cohorts, from about 1,100 published viral clones and from other ImmuneACCESS disease sequences. TCRdb passed the public sequencing reads through fastp at Q25 and MiXCR, retaining productive beta sequences. Each entry merges the rows of one CDR3 protein and shows their most common DNA and genes. The V and J calls here are based on TCRdb, not the publication. Present in this sample are about 150,000 distinct CDR3 sequences, 94% of which were seen just once. Jointly, the top ten make up around 0.21% of the sample.

Paper-wide results and their limitations: The number of individuals in the TCR sequencing and HLA analysis was recognized as being relatively small.

Peripheral blood CD8+ and CD4+ T cells from healthy donors, Susac syndrome patients and multiple sclerosis patients were profiled using high-throughput TCR beta sequencing. The multiple sclerosis controls were treatment-naive patients whose relapsing-remitting disease, either stable or active, fulfilled the revised McDonald criteria. Bulk CD8+ and CD4+ T cells were purified magnetically by negative isolation, whereas CD8+ TEMRA cells were enriched by FACS. Blood was collected in EDTA tubes and processed within 24 hours, with PBMCs isolated through density gradient centrifugation. PBMCs intended for TCR sequencing were frozen in liquid nitrogen and were later thawed in a 37 degrees C water bath. Purity of sorted or isolated CD4+, CD8+ and CD8+ TEMRA cells was at least 90%. From cysteine to phenylalanine, the CDR3 is 15 amino acids long. This entry keeps only the CDR3 DNA: 45 bases, framed from base 1. Clipping removes 5 bases from V and 3 bases from J, with 8 as the unmatched junction base count. According to the germline V gene, CDR1 reads SGHAT and CDR2 reads FQNNGV.

This clonotype was sampled from a human donor with multiple sclerosis. The chain is made from TRBV11-2 and TRBJ2-7; TRBD2 matches 9 bases in the middle. The sequencing input was CD8+ T cells from PBMCs. Here is the DNA: TGTGCCAGCAGCACCGCGGGGGGGCGTAGCTACGAGCAGTACTTC. It translates as CASSTAGGRSYEQYF.